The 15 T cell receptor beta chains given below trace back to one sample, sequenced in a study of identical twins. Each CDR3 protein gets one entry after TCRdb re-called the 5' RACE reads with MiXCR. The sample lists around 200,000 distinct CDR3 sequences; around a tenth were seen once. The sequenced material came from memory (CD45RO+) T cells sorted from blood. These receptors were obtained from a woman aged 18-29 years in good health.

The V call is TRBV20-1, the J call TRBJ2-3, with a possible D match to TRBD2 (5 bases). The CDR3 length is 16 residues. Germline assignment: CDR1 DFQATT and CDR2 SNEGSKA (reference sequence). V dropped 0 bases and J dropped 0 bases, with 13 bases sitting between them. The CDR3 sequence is CSARDPQRSSTDTQYF. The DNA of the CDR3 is TGCAGTGCTAGAGATCCCCAGCGGTCTAGCACAGATACGCAGTATTTT.

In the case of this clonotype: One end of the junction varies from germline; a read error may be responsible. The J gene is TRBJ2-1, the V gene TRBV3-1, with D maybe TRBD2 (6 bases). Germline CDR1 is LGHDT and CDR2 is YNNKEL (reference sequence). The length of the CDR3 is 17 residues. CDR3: CASCQGPPGTGMRGQFF. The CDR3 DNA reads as TGTGCCAGCTGCCAAGGCCCTCCCGGGACTGGAATGCGGGGGCAGTTCTTC.

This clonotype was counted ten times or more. CDR3 sequence reads: CASSIGQYNEQFF. The CDR3, as DNA: TGTGCCAGTAGTATTGGGCAATACAATGAGCAGTTCTTC. The V gene is TRBV19, the J gene TRBJ2-1; D uncertain. Germline loops: CDR1 LNHDA, CDR2 SQIVND (reference sequence). The CDR3 is made up of 13 amino acids. V dropped 3 bases and J dropped 4 bases, with 7 bases sitting between them.

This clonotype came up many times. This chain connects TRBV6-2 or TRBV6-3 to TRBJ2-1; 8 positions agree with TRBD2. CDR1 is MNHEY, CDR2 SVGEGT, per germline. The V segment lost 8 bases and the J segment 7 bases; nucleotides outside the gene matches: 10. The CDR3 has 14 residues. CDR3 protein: CASGAGVLGNEQFF. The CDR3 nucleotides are TGTGCCAGCGGAGCGGGAGTATTGGGAAATGAGCAGTTCTTC.

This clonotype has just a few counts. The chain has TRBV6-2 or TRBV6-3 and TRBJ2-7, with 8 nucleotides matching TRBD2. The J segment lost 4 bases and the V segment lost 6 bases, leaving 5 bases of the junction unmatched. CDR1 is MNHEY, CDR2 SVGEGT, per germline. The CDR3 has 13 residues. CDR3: CASRSSGRYEQYF. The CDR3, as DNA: TGTGCCAGCAGGTCAAGCGGGAGATACGAGCAGTACTTC.

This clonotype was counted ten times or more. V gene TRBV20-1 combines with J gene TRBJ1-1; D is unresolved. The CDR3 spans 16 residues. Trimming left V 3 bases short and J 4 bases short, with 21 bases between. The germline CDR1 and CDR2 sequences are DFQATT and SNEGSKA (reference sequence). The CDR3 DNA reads TGCAGTGCTAGTCCCCCCGGCGCCCGCGTGGGCACTGAAGCTTTCTTT. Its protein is CSASPPGARVGTEAFF.

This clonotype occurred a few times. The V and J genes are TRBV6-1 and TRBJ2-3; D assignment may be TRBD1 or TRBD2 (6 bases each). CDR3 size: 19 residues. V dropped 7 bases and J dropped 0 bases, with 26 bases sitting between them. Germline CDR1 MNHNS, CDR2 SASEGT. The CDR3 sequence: CASKDIPGRGPSSTDTQYF. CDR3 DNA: TGTGCCAGCAAGGATATCCCGGGTCGGGGGCCATCCAGCACAGATACGCAGTATTTT.

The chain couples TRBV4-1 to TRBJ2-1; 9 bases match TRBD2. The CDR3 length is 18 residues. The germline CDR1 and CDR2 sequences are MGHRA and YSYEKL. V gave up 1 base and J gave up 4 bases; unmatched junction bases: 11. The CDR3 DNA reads TGCGCCAGCAGCCAAGGCCGACAAGCGGGAGGCCGATACAATGAGCAGTTCTTC. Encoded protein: CASSQGRQAGGRYNEQFF.

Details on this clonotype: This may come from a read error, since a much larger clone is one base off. CDR3 residues: CASSPPTSGSNVLTF. CDR3 DNA sequence: TGTGCCAGCAGTCCCCCTACCTCTGGGTCCAACGTCCTGACTTTC. The V gene is TRBV12-3 or TRBV12-4, the J gene TRBJ2-6; no clear D. The CDR3 loop spans 15 amino acids.

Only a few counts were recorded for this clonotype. The CDR3: CASSLDPTGELFF. In nucleotides, the CDR3 is TGTGCCAGCAGTCTGGACCCAACCGGGGAGCTGTTTTTT. V gene TRBV11-3 combines with J gene TRBJ2-2; D gene ambiguous. The CDR3 extends over 13 amino acids. The germline V and J ends were trimmed by 6 bases and 5 bases, with 10 bases remaining between them. CDR1 and CDR2 from the germline V gene are SGHNT and YENEEA.

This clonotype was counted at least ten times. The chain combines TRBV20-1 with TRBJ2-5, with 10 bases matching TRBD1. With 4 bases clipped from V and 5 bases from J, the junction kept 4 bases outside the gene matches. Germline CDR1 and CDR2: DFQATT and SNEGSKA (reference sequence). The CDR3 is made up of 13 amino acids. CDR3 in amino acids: CSAIRGQGETQYF. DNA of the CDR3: TGCAGTGCTATCCGGGGACAGGGGGAGACCCAGTACTTC.

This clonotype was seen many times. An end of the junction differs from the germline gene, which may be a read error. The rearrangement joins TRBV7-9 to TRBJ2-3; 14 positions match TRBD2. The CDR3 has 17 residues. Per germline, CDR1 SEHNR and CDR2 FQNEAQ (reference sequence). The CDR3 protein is CASSLAGTSGRTDTQYF. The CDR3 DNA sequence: TGTGCCAGCAGCCTAGCCGGGACTAGCGGGAGAACAGATACGCAGTATTTT.

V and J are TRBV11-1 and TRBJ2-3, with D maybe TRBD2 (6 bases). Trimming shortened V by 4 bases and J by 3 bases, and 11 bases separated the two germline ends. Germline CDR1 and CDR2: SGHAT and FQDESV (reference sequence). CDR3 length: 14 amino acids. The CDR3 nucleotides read TGTGCCAGCAGCTCACCCGGGGGAACAGATACGCAGTATTTT. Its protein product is CASSSPGGTDTQYF. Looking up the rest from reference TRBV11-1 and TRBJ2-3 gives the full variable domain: EAEVAQSPRYKITEKSQAVAFWCDPISGHATLYWYRQILGQGPELLVQFQDESVVDDSQLPKDRFSAERLKGVDSTLKIQPAELGDSAMYLCASSSPGGTDTQYFGPGTRLTVL.

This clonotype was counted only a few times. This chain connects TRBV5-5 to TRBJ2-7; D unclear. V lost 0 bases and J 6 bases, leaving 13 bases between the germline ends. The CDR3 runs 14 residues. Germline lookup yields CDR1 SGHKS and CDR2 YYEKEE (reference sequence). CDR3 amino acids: CASSLGLSDREQYF. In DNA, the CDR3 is TGTGCCAGCAGCTTGGGGTTAAGCGACCGCGAGCAGTACTTC.

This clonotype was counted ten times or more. CDR3 sequence reads: CTGTNLETQYF. Written as DNA, the CDR3 is TGCACCGGGACTAATTTGGAGACCCAGTACTTC. The chain is built from TRBV29-1 and TRBJ2-5, with 7 nucleotides matching TRBD2. CDR1 SQVTM and CDR2 ANQGSEA come from the germline V gene. This CDR3 has 11 residues.